This T cell receptor beta chain was sequenced during a study of blood T cell repertoires in COVID-19 (dated by TCRdb to 2019 to 2021). Study-wide context: The collaborator samples originated in the United States, Italy and Spain and spanned the acute and convalescent phases of COVID-19. The prospective study material was composed of cDNA or gDNA derived from T cells, B-cell-depleted T cells, or PBMCs. The dataset comprised deeply sampled blood TCRbeta repertoires from subjects exposed to, actively infected with, or recovered from COVID-19. The repertoires were made available in a free public database intended to serve as a resource for research on the immune response to SARS-CoV-2. The samples were drawn from two sources: the first 160 participants of the ongoing ImmuneRACE study, and about 1,300 subjects contributed by 6 global collaborators. Sample metadata almost always included a de-identified subject ID, COVID-19 status, age in years and sex. Where available, HLA class I and class II types were taken from metadata supplied by the sample provider and were not determined by assay-based typing. Study-wide conclusions, independent of this receptor: The amount of clinical and demographic metadata varied by source and participant and was provided uncurated.

Whole blood was collected in K2EDTA tubes by collaborating institutions according to the institutions' own protocols. For TCRbeta analysis, collaborators shipped samples as frozen whole blood, isolated PBMCs, or DNA extracted from either of those sample types. With respect to this clone: The target of this receptor is not known. Per-base quality was not reported, and no clone a single base away is much larger than it.

The germline V gene (reference sequence) gives CDR1 as PRHDT and CDR2 as FYEKMQ. From its cysteine to its phenylalanine, the CDR3 spans 17 amino acids. Only the CDR3 part of the read is kept: 51 bases, read in frame from the first base. Relative to germline, V is 5 bases shorter and J is 3 bases shorter, with 22 bases between their ends. TCRbeta CDR3 regions were amplified from genomic DNA by means of the immunoSEQ Assay, a bias-controlled multiplex PCR. As for the authors' bioinformatics: Within the assay, amplification of reference gene primers was used to estimate how many nucleated cells each sample contained. Sequence reads were collapsed and filtered to measure the absolute abundance of every unique TCRbeta CDR3 rearrangement. Productive Simpson clonality was computed per sample as the square root of Simpson's diversity index over productive rearrangements. TCRdb carries this immuneACCESS record with in-frame sequences only. Its versions omit some clonotypes, under half of them owing to an unresolved V gene in the studies checked, with the rest unexplained. Clone size and V and J calls were adopted from that table, with D and trimming inferred from the DNA. The sample profile shows over 200,000 clones; approximately 78% of them were found once. About 12% of the sample is taken by the ten largest.

The specimen sequenced was peripheral blood. The receptor chain draws on TRBV13 and TRBJ1-2; the D gene is perhaps TRBD1, on 6 matching bases. The TCR comes from a woman aged 40 to 50 with acute or convalescent COVID-19. At the DNA level, the sequence is TGTGCCAGCAGCCCCGAGTCAGTTTCAGGGGATCACTATGGCTACACCTTC. It encodes CASSPESVSGDHYGYTF.